The 27 T cell receptor beta chains listed next were all sequenced from one sample in a study of cytomegalovirus exposure and HLA in healthy donors. The primer mix had 60 Vbeta and 13 Jbeta primers. Method: immunoSEQ multiplex PCR; TCRdb's copy keeps in-frame clones and lacks some. The sample has approximately 140,000 clones; around 76% are singletons. The sample comprised PBMCs. The receptors shown here come from a woman aged 45-60 years in good health and CMV-seronegative.

The chain employs TRBV7-2 and TRBJ2-1; 8 bases line up with TRBD2. V shed 6 bases and J 7 bases; nucleotides not matched to a gene: 8. CDR1 is SGHTA, CDR2 FQGNSA, per germline. This CDR3 is 14 amino acids long. CDR3 amino acids: CASRAGTRPNEQFF. CDR3 DNA: TGTGCCAGCAGGGCCGGGACTAGGCCAAATGAGCAGTTCTTC.

This chain connects TRBV5-6 to TRBJ2-5; maybe TRBD2 (5 bases). Trimming pared 0 bases from V and 4 bases from J, leaving 13 bases between. Germline loops: CDR1 SGHDT, CDR2 YYEEEE. There are 15 residues in the CDR3. The CDR3 DNA is TGTGCCAGCAGCTTGGTAAGGGTACGGGGAGAGACCCAGTACTTC. It translates to CASSLVRVRGETQYF.

The chain has TRBV4-3 and TRBJ2-2; TRBD2 matches at 8 bases. Germline V gene sequence: CDR1 LGHNA, CDR2 YSLEER. This CDR3 comprises 12 residues. After removal of 6 bases from V and 7 bases from J, the junction contained 1 base not matched to a gene. The CDR3 DNA follows: TGCGCCAGCAGGGCGGGAGGCGGGGAGCTGTTTTTT. Translating gives CASRAGGGELFF.

The rearrangement uses TRBV9 and TRBJ1-1; D unclear. V gave up 0 bases and J gave up 1 base, with 10 bases separating them. The CDR3 has 15 residues. Germline assignment: CDR1 SGDLS and CDR2 YYNGEE. The CDR3 spells CASSVDGRANTEAFF. CDR3 DNA: TGTGCCAGCAGCGTAGACGGGCGGGCGAACACTGAAGCTTTCTTT.

This sequence joins TRBV10-3 and TRBJ2-7; 7 positions match TRBD1. The junction had 13 bases not matched to a gene; V was cut back by 4 bases and J by 4 bases. Germline V gene data show CDR1 as ENHRY and CDR2 as SYGVKD. This CDR3 spans 16 amino acids. CDR3: CAISGNRQGPPYEQYF. The CDR3, as DNA: TGTGCCATCAGTGGAAATCGACAGGGCCCACCTTACGAGCAGTACTTC.

J is TRBJ1-5 and V is TRBV19; 11 bases are shared with TRBD1. CDR1 LNHDA and CDR2 SQIVND come from the germline V gene (reference sequence). Trimming cost V 4 bases and J 2 bases; bases outside gene matches: 4. This CDR3 region has 16 residues. CDR3 DNA sequence: TGTGCCAGTAGTACGGACAGGGGGCGCGGCAATCAGCCCCAGCATTTT. It yields the protein CASSTDRGRGNQPQHF.

The chain combines TRBV6-6 with TRBJ2-3, with D perhaps TRBD2 (5 bases). Per the germline V gene, CDR1 is MNHNY and CDR2 is SVGAGI (reference sequence). This CDR3 has 14 residues. V lost 6 bases and J 4 bases, leaving 14 bases between the germline ends. The DNA for the CDR3 is TGTGCCAGCAGCCCCCCCGCGGGTGCAGATACGCAGTATTTT. It is translated as CASSPPAGADTQYF.

This clone was recorded once. The V call is TRBV28, the J call TRBJ2-7; perhaps TRBD1 as D (6 bases). Germline CDR1 MDHEN, CDR2 SYDVKM. V lost 4 bases, J lost 5 bases, and 21 bases lay in between. The CDR3 is 16 amino acids. CDR3 nucleotides: TGTGCCAGCAGTTACGTCCGGGGAGAGAGGGGGAACGAGCAGTACTTC. Translation gives CASSYVRGERGNEQYF.

The V call is TRBV5-4, the J call TRBJ2-7, with 9 bases aligning to TRBD1. The CDR3 is 14 residues long. CDR1 and CDR2 from the germline V gene are SGHNT and YYREEE (reference sequence). Trimming cost V 7 bases and J 2 bases; bases outside gene matches: 7. CDR3 sequence: CASFSGTGPYEQYF. CDR3 bases: TGTGCCAGCTTTTCCGGGACAGGGCCCTACGAGCAGTACTTC.

This clone appeared a single time. This rearrangement joins TRBV7-3 to TRBJ2-1; 7 bases line up with TRBD1. The CDR3 has 17 amino acids. V shed 6 bases, J shed 4 bases, and the junction held 15 bases outside the gene matches. The germline V gene has CDR1 SGHTA and CDR2 FQGTGA. CDR3 bases: TGTGCCAGCAGTCCCAATTCCAGGGGGATGGGGTACAATGAGCAGTTCTTC. This gives the protein CASSPNSRGMGYNEQFF.

V is TRBV18 and J is TRBJ2-2; D is possibly TRBD2 (5 bases). The CDR3 loop spans 15 amino acids. Germline assignment: CDR1 KGHSH and CDR2 LQKENI. Trimming cost V 5 bases and J 1 base, with 11 bases left between them. This CDR3 is CASSSLTKNTGELFF. The CDR3 DNA sequence: TGTGCCAGCTCATCGCTGACTAAGAACACCGGGGAGCTGTTTTTT.

The CDR3 sequence is CASSWGAAEAFF. The CDR3 DNA follows: TGTGCCAGCAGCTGGGGAGCCGCCGAAGCTTTCTTT. This chain joins TRBV7-9 and TRBJ1-1; D gene unclear. Trimming removed 4 bases at V and 8 bases at J, with 11 bases between. The CDR3 consists of 12 residues. In germline, CDR1 is SEHNR, CDR2 FQNEAQ (reference sequence).

This sequence joins TRBV5-6 and TRBJ2-5; D may be TRBD1 (5 bases). The DNA matches TRBJ2-7 better at its end, which makes the J call doubtful. CDR1 and CDR2 from the germline V gene are SGHDT and YYEEEE. This CDR3 has 12 amino acids. CDR3 region: CASSVQGYEQYF. The DNA for the CDR3 is TGTGCCAGCAGCGTCCAGGGATACGAGCAGTACTTC.

This chain uses TRBV9 with TRBJ1-1; D perhaps matches TRBD1 (6 bases). Germline V gives CDR1 SGDLS, CDR2 YYNGEE. The CDR3 is 16 residues long. With 1 base removed from V and 4 bases from J, the gap between germline ends came to 17 bases. CDR3 in amino acids: CASSVRNRVPPTEAFF. The DNA for the CDR3 is TGTGCCAGCAGCGTAAGAAACAGGGTGCCCCCCACTGAAGCTTTCTTT.

The gene calls are TRBV27 and TRBJ2-3, with 15 bases that match TRBD2. The germline V gene encodes CDR1 MNHEY and CDR2 SMNVEV (reference sequence). This CDR3 has 17 residues. The V segment lost 6 bases and the J segment 2 bases; nucleotides outside the gene matches: 6. Here the CDR3 reads CASSPGTSGRYTDTQYF. CDR3 nucleotides: TGTGCCAGCAGCCCCGGGACTAGCGGGAGGTACACAGATACGCAGTATTTT.

The CDR3 DNA is TGTGCCTGGAGTAAAACAGAGAATAATTCACCCCTCCACTTT. Amino acids: CAWSKTENNSPLHF. The chain has TRBV30 and TRBJ1-6; D gene ambiguous. The germline V and J ends were trimmed by 2 bases and 5 bases, with 10 bases remaining between them. From germline, CDR1 is GTSNPN and CDR2 SVGIG (reference sequence). This CDR3 is 14 amino acids long.

The V call is TRBV7-8, the J call TRBJ2-7, with TRBD2 matching 13 bases. The CDR3 contains 16 residues. V was clipped by 5 bases and J by 3 bases; unmatched bases: 7. Germline V gene sequence: CDR1 SGHVS, CDR2 FQNEAQ. The CDR3 nucleotides are TGTGCCAGCAGCACCGGGACTAGCGGGACCCTCTACGAGCAGTACGTC. This sequence encodes CASSTGTSGTLYEQYV.

V usage is TRBV9 and J usage is TRBJ1-5; 7 bases line up with TRBD1. The CDR3 is made up of 15 amino acids. The ends lost 3 bases at V and 5 bases at J; junction bases unmatched: 8. CDR1 and CDR2 from the germline V gene are SGDLS and YYNGEE. The CDR3 reads CASSASGTEDQPQHF. The CDR3 nucleotides are TGTGCCAGCAGCGCCTCCGGGACAGAAGATCAGCCCCAGCATTTT. The full variable domain, rest sourced from reference TRBV9 and TRBJ1-5, is DSGVTQTPKHLITATGQRVTLRCSPRSGDLSVYWYQQSLDQGLQFLIQYYNGEERAKGNILERFSAQQFPDLHSELNLSSLELGDSALYFCASSASGTEDQPQHFGDGTRLSIL.

The V and J genes are TRBV30 and TRBJ2-3; 10 bases match TRBD2. Germline lookup yields CDR1 GTSNPN and CDR2 SVGIG (reference sequence). This CDR3 spans 15 amino acids. V lost 5 bases and J lost 5; bases outside the gene matches: 10. CDR3 coding DNA: TGTGCCTGGCATACGGCGGCTAGCGGGAGAGATACGCAGTATTTT. This codes for CAWHTAASGRDTQYF.

This clone showed up just once. The gene calls are TRBV9 and TRBJ2-7; D is unresolved. CDR3 length: 14 amino acids. The V and J ends lost 5 bases and 3 bases respectively, with 15 bases between them. From germline, CDR1 is SGDLS and CDR2 YYNGEE. The CDR3 reads CASSPMRPHYEQYF. Here the CDR3 DNA reads TGTGCCAGCAGTCCGATGCGGCCCCACTACGAGCAGTACTTC.

V and J are TRBV12-5 and TRBJ1-5; tentative D call: TRBD1 (6 bases). V lost 3 bases and J lost 2, with 8 bases in between. This CDR3 comprises 14 residues. The germline gives CDR1 LGHNT, CDR2 FRNRAP. CDR3 DNA: TGTGCTAGTGGTTTAAACAGGGGCAATCAGCCCCAGCATTTT. Translation: CASGLNRGNQPQHF.

The chain is built from TRBV7-8 and TRBJ2-3, with unresolved D. Germline CDR1 SGHVS, CDR2 FQNEAQ. The V end was cut by 2 bases, the J end by 3 bases, with 9 bases between. The CDR3 runs 14 residues. Here the CDR3 reads CASSLYRRTDTQYF. The CDR3 DNA follows: TGTGCCAGCAGCTTATACCGGCGGACAGATACGCAGTATTTT.

The chain employs TRBV28 and TRBJ2-1, with D uncertain. Between the trimmed V and J ends, which lost 3 bases and 10 bases, there was a span of 10 bases. The CDR3 totals 12 residues. Germline-derived CDR1 and CDR2 are MDHEN and SYDVKM. The CDR3 here is CASSFSRREQFF. CDR3 coding DNA: TGTGCCAGCAGTTTTTCTAGACGGGAGCAGTTCTTC.

The J gene is TRBJ2-2, the V gene TRBV30; the match to TRBD2 covers 8 bases. The CDR3 has 17 residues. J was trimmed by 5 bases and V by 0 bases; bases with no gene match: 11. Germline CDR1 is GTSNPN and CDR2 is SVGIG (reference sequence). CDR3 bases: TGTGCCTGGAGTGTACTTCCCGGGAGGGCCGGAACCGGGGAGCTGTTTTTT. Its translation: CAWSVLPGRAGTGELFF.

J is TRBJ2-1 and V is TRBV7-2; TRBD2 matches 8 bases. CDR1 and CDR2 (germline): SGHTA, FQGNSA. The CDR3 covers 14 residues. Trimming removed 1 base from V and 4 bases from J; junction bases left unmatched: 0. CDR3 sequence (DNA): TGTGCCAGCAGCTTAGGACTAGCGTACAATGAGCAGTTCTTC. Translation gives CASSLGLAYNEQFF.

The chain joins TRBV2 to TRBJ2-2; 11 bases are shared with TRBD2. CDR1 and CDR2 (germline): SNHLY, FYNNEI. The CDR3 spans 16 residues. Germline trimming cut 7 bases from V and 3 bases from J; bases unmatched to any gene: 7. The CDR3 region is CASKELAGVDTGELFF. CDR3 DNA sequence: TGTGCCAGCAAGGAACTAGCGGGAGTGGACACCGGGGAGCTGTTTTTT.

This clone was observed a single time. V gene TRBV2 combines with J gene TRBJ1-4, with a weak D call TRBD1 (6 bases). The V and J ends lost 6 bases and 8 bases respectively, with 16 bases between them. CDR3 length equals 14 residues. Germline values: CDR1 SNHLY, CDR2 FYNNEI. DNA for the CDR3: TGTGCCAGCAGCCACAGGGTAGTTGACGAAAAACTGTTTTTT. Translating it yields CASSHRVVDEKLFF.